These 16 T cell receptor beta chains came from one sample sequenced in a study of T cell responses to AZD1222 COVID-19 vaccine. Assay: immunoSEQ multiplex PCR; the TCRdb copy retains only in-frame clones and omits some. Here the sample spans tens of thousands of clones, roughly 84% being singletons. The sample was peripheral blood, taken on day 0 of AZD1222 vaccination. Receptors originate from an adult in good health.

The rearrangement uses TRBV6-4 and TRBJ2-3; 7 bases agree with TRBD1. Per the germline V gene, CDR1 is MRHNA and CDR2 is SNTAGT. The CDR3 has 14 residues. J was trimmed by 3 bases and V by 3 bases; bases with no gene match: 3. CDR3 in amino acids: CASSEKGATDTQYF. The CDR3 DNA reads as TGTGCCAGCAGTGAAAAGGGGGCAACAGATACGCAGTATTTT.

The gene calls are TRBV28 and TRBJ2-7, with TRBD2 matching 8 bases. This CDR3 has 14 residues. Germline CDR1 reads MDHEN; CDR2 reads SYDVKM. V shed 1 base, J shed 1 base, and the junction held 0 bases outside the gene matches. CDR3 in DNA: TGTGCCAGCAGTTTATCGGGGGGGTCCTACGAGCAGTACTTC. Translating gives CASSLSGGSYEQYF.

The V gene is TRBV4-2, the J gene TRBJ2-5; 11 bases agree with TRBD2. V dropped 4 bases and J dropped 4; count of bases not matched to a gene: 5. Germline V gene sequence: CDR1 LGHNA, CDR2 YNFKEQ. The CDR3 spans 15 residues. In DNA form, the CDR3 reads TGTGCCAGCAGCCTTAGCGGGGGGGTTCTAGAGACCCAGTACTTC. Amino acids: CASSLSGGVLETQYF.

The chain recombines TRBV5-1 with TRBJ2-2; 7 bases match TRBD1. The CDR3 length is 13 residues. Germline V gives CDR1 SGHRS, CDR2 YFSETQ. With 5 bases clipped from V and 4 bases from J, the junction kept 2 bases outside the gene matches. The CDR3 here is CASRTGSTGELFF. The CDR3 DNA reads TGCGCCAGCAGGACAGGGAGCACCGGGGAGCTGTTTTTT.

The rearrangement links TRBV9 to TRBJ2-1, with 8 nucleotides matching TRBD1. V shed 4 bases and J 1 base; nucleotides not matched to a gene: 4. The CDR3 has 15 residues. Germline V lookup: CDR1 SGDLS, CDR2 YYNGEE. CDR3 amino acids: CASSPRQGSYNEQFF. CDR3 DNA: TGTGCCAGCAGCCCCAGACAGGGGTCCTACAATGAGCAGTTCTTC.

The J gene is TRBJ1-5, the V gene TRBV7-2; no definite D call. The V gene lost 5 bases and the J gene lost 4 bases, with 9 bases spanning the gap. The CDR3 consists of 13 residues. Germline CDR1 and CDR2: SGHTA and FQGNSA. CDR3 in amino acids: CASSPTGNQPQHF. The CDR3, as DNA: TGTGCCAGCAGCCCGACTGGGAATCAGCCCCAGCATTTT.

The gene calls are TRBV19 and TRBJ2-3; D possibly corresponds to TRBD1 (6 bases). The germline V and J ends were trimmed by 2 bases and 0 bases, with 12 bases remaining between them. Per germline, CDR1 LNHDA and CDR2 SQIVND (reference sequence). This CDR3 comprises 16 residues. CDR3 nucleotides: TGTGCCAGTAGTATAAGTGGACAGTATAGCACAGATACGCAGTATTTT. Protein sequence: CASSISGQYSTDTQYF.

The rearrangement links TRBV21-1 to TRBJ1-2. TRBV21-1 is tagged as a pseudogene. The length of the CDR3 is 14 residues. DNA of the CDR3: TGTGCCAGCAGCAAGAGGGAGGGGTATCTTGGCTACACCTTC. Amino acid sequence: CASSKREGYLGYTF.

The chain joins TRBV5-3 to TRBJ2-1; 8 nucleotides line up with TRBD1. Being an ORF, TRBV5-3 has a function that is uncertain. CDR3 length equals 20 residues. With V trimmed by 3 bases and J by 3 bases, 20 bases remained unmatched. The CDR3 DNA is TGTGCCAGAAGCTCGACAGGGGTTAGGGGGTGGGTAGAGGTCTACAATGAGCAGTTCTTC. This codes for CARSSTGVRGWVEVYNEQFF.

This sequence joins TRBV28 and TRBJ2-2, with 13 bases identical to TRBD2. V lost 0 bases to trimming and J lost 6 bases; unmatched junction nucleotides: 4. This CDR3 comprises 17 residues. Germline-derived CDR1 and CDR2 are MDHEN and SYDVKM. CDR3 bases: TGTGCCAGCAGTTTATGGCGACTAGCGGGAGGCCCCGGGGAGCTGTTTTTT. Translating gives CASSLWRLAGGPGELFF.

This clone was seen just once. The chain links TRBV10-3 to TRBJ1-2; perhaps TRBD1 as D (5 bases). The germline V gene encodes CDR1 ENHRY and CDR2 SYGVKD. The CDR3 consists of 18 residues. V dropped 0 bases and J dropped 4 bases, with 21 bases sitting between them. The CDR3 protein is CAISESGGTAAALYGYTF. CDR3 DNA: TGTGCCATCAGTGAGTCGGGGGGGACTGCGGCGGCTCTCTATGGCTACACCTTC.

This clone was found once. V and J are TRBV4-1 and TRBJ1-5; D unresolved. Deletions cut 0 bases from V and 4 bases from J, with 10 bases between. The CDR3 runs 15 residues. Looked up from germline, CDR1 is MGHRA and CDR2 is YSYEKL. This chain's CDR3 is CASSQEGSRNQPQHF. For the CDR3, the DNA is TGCGCCAGCAGCCAAGAAGGGTCGAGGAATCAGCCCCAGCATTTT.

The gene calls are TRBV7-2 and TRBJ1-1, with no clear D. CDR3 length equals 14 residues. Between the trimmed V and J ends, which lost 3 bases and 0 bases, there was a span of 8 bases. Germline V gene data show CDR1 as SGHTA and CDR2 as FQGNSA. CDR3 region: CASSLGRLNTEAFF. CDR3 nucleotide sequence: TGTGCCAGCAGCTTGGGCCGGCTGAACACTGAAGCTTTCTTT.

The chain recombines TRBV7-9 with TRBJ1-1, with D possibly being TRBD1 (5 bases). V dropped 6 bases and J dropped 1 base, with 12 bases sitting between them. The germline V gene has CDR1 SEHNR and CDR2 FQNEAQ (reference sequence). The CDR3 runs 14 residues. The CDR3 is CASRPLGGNTEAFF. The CDR3 DNA follows: TGTGCCAGCAGGCCACTGGGGGGGAACACTGAAGCTTTCTTT. The full variable domain, rest sourced from reference TRBV7-9 and TRBJ1-1, is DTGVSQNPRHKITKRGQNVTFRCDPISEHNRLYWYRQTLGQGPEFLTYFQNEAQLEKSRLLSDRFSAERPKGSFSTLEIQRTEQGDSAMYLCASRPLGGNTEAFFGQGTRLTVV.

The chain employs TRBV5-1 and TRBJ2-3; 12 nucleotides align to TRBD2. The V segment lost 3 bases and the J segment 4 bases; nucleotides outside the gene matches: 9. CDR3 size: 17 residues. Per germline, CDR1 SGHRS and CDR2 YFSETQ. CDR3 in amino acids: CASSYRLAGDPPDTQYF. Here the CDR3 DNA reads TGCGCCAGCAGCTACAGACTAGCGGGGGACCCCCCAGATACGCAGTATTTT.

The J gene is TRBJ1-5, the V gene TRBV19; possibly TRBD1 for D (5 bases). Germline V gene data show CDR1 as LNHDA and CDR2 as SQIVND (reference sequence). The CDR3 is 16 amino acids. Trimming removed 6 bases at V and 0 bases at J, with 15 bases between. The CDR3 nucleotides read TGTGCCAGTAGAATTGGAACAGGAGTTAGCAATCAGCCCCAGCATTTT. Its protein product is CASRIGTGVSNQPQHF.